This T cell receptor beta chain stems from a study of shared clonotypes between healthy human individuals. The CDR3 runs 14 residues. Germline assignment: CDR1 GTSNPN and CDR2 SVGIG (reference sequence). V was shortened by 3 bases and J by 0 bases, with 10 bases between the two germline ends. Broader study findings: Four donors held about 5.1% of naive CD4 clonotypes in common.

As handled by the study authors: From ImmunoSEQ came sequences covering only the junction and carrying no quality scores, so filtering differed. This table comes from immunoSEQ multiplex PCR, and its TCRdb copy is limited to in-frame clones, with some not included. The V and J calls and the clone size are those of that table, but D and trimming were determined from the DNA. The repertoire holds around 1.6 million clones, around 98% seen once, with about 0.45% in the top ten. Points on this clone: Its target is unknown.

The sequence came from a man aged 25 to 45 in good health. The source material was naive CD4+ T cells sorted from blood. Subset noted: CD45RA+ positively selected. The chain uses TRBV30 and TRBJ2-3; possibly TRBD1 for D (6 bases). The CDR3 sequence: CAWRTGFSTDTQYF. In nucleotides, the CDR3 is TGTGCCTGGAGAACAGGGTTCAGCACAGATACGCAGTATTTT. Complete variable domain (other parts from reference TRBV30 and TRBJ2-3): SQTIHQWPATLVQPVGSPLSLECTVEGTSNPNLYWYRQAAGRGLQLLFYSVGIGQISSEVPQNLSASRPQDRQFILSSKKLLLSDSGFYLCAWRTGFSTDTQYFGPGTRLTVL.